This record looks at one TCR beta chain sequence and its context. The CDR3 is 14 residues long. The V gene's germline CDR1 is SQVTM and CDR2 ANQGSEA. With V trimmed by 5 bases and J by 3 bases, 4 bases remained unmatched. Authors' processing steps: Nucleated cell counts were estimated from reference gene primer amplification. Profiled with immunoSEQ multiplex PCR; TCRdb holds only in-frame clones, not every one. That table furnishes V, J and clone size, whereas the DNA furnished D and trimming. The data show about 120,000 clones, about four fifths seen once. The source of the sample is a study of blood T cell repertoires in COVID-19. Study context: COVID-19 samples, acute and convalescent, were from the United States, Italy and Spain. From T cells, B-cell-depleted T cells, or PBMCs came the material, which was cDNA or gDNA.

The TCR was taken from a woman in her 70s with acute or convalescent COVID-19. The chain links TRBV29-1 to TRBJ1-4, with 9 bases that match TRBD1. The sample comprised peripheral blood. In nucleotides, the CDR3 is TGCAGCGTTACAGGGGGCGCGGCTAATGAAAAACTGTTTTTT. Translation gives CSVTGGAANEKLFF.